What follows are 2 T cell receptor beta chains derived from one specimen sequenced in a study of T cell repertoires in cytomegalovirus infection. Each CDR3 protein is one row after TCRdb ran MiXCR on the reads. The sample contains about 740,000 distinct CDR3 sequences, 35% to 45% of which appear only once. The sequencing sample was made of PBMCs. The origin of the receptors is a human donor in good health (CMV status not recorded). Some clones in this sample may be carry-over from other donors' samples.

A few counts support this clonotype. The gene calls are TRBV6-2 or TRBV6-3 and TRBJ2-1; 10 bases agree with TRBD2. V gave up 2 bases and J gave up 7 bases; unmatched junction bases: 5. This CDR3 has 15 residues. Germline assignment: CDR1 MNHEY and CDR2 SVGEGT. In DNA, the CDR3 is TGTGCCAGCAGTTACGTAGCGGGGGGCTGGAATGAGCAGTTCTTC. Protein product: CASSYVAGGWNEQFF.

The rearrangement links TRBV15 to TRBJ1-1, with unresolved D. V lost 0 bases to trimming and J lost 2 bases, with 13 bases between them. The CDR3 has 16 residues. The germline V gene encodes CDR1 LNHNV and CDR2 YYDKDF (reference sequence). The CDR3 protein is CATSRDRAGANTEAFF. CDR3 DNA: TGTGCCACCAGCAGAGATAGAGCAGGAGCAAACACTGAAGCTTTCTTT.